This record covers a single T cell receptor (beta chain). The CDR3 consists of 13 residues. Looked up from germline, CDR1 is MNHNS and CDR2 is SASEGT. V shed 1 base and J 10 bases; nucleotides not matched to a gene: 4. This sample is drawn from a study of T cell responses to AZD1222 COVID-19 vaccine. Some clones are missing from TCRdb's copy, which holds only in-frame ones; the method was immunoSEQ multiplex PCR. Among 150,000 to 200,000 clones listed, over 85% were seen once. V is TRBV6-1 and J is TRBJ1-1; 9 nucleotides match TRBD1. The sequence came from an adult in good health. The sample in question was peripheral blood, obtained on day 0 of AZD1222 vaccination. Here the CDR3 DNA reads TGTGCCAGCAGTGAAGGGACAGGGGTGGTAGCTTTCTTT. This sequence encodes CASSEGTGVVAFF.